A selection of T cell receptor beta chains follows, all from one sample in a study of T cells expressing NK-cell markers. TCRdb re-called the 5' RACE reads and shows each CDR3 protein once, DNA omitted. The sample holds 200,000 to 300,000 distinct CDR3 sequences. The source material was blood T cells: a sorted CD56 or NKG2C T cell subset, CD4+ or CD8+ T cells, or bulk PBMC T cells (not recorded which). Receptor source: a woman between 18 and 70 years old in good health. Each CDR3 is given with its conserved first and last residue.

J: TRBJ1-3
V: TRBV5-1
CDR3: CASRAVGTSGNTIYF

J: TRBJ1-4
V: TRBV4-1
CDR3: CASSQASRATNEKLFF

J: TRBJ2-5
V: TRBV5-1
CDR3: CASSATQYQETQYF

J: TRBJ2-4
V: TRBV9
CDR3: CASSVADRGSIQYF

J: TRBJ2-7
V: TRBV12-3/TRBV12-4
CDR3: CASSTDRIYEQYF

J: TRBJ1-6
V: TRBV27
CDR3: CASRVTPSSPLHF

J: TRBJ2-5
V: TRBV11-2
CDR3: CASSLVLGETQYF

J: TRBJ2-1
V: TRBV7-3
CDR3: CASSLRERDTEFF

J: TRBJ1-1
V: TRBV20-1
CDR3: CSARGWTEAFF

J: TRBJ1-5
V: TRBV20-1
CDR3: CSAKEPNQPQHF

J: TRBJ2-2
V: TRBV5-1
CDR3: CASSLDRGQTGELFF

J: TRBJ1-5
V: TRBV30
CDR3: CAWSGLISNQPQHF

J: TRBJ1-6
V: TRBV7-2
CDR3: CASSHQDRGNSPLHF

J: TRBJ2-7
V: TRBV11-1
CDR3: CASSLAGRSFYEQYF

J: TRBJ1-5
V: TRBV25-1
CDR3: CATSERAGWPQHF

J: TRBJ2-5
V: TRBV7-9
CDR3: CASSMGAETQYF

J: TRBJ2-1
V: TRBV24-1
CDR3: CATSDPTRGRVGQFF

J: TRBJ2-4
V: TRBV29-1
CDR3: CSARDSVNIQYF

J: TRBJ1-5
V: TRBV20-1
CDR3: CSARLQGPQHF

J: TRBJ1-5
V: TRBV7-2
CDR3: CASSLGYYKPQHF

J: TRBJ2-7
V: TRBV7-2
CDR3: CASSLQAYEQYF

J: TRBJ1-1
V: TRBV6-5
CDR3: CASSRLGSGTEAFF

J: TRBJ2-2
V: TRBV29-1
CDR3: CSVATTSLNTGELFF

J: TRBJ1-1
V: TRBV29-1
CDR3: CSAPGQGNTEAFF

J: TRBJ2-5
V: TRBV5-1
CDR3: CASSFGGDVGTQYF

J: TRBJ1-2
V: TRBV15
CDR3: CATSRDSGGTYGYTF

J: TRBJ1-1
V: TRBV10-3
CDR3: CAIRSGERGNTEAFF

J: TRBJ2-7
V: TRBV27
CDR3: CASSLKGTGWDEQYF

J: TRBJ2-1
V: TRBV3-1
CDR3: CASSHRTLAGLEFF

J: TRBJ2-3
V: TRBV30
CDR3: CAWTRLEKTDTQYF

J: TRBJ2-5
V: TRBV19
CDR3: CASSIGPGGTQYF

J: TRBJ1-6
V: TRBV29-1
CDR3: CSAYPRRVANRCYNSPLHF

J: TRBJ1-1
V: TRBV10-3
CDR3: CAISEDRESTEAFF

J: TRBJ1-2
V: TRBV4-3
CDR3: CASSQDLGEGYTF

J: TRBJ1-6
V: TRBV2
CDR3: CASTREVGYNSPLHF

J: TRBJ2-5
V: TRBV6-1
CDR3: CASSGPIGETQYF

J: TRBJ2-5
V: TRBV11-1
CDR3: CASSWTSVRETQYF

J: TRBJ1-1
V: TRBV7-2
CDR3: CASNREMNTEAFF

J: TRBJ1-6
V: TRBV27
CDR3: CASSLSGWNNSPLHF

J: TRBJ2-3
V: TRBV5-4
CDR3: CASSLKLGGASTDTQYF

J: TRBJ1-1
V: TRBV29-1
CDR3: CSVNIRSDTEAFF

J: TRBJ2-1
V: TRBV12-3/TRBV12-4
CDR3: CASSSRLAGLYNEQFF

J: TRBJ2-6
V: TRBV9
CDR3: CASSVVPDGANVLTF

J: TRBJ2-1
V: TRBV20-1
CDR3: CSAIRQVSYNEQFF

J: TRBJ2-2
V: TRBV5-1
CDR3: CASSPPTANTGELFF

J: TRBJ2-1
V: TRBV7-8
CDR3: CASSPSDGRAGEQFF

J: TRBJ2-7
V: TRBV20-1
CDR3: CSASGVDYEQYF

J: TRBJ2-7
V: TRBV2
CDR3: CASVDRANSYEQYF

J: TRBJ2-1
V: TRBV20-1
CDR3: CSARPGTSLSNEQFF

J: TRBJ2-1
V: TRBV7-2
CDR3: CASSLAGLIGNEQFF

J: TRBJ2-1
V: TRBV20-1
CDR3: CSAHDKPYNEQFF

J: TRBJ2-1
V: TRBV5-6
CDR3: CASSWGRTHYNEQFF

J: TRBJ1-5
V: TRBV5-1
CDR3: CASSLEGNNQPQHF

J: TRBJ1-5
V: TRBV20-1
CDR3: CSARENARGNQPQHF